A selection of T cell receptor beta chains follows, all from one sample in a study of T-cell reconstitution after alpha-beta-depleted transplantation in children. MiXCR, run by TCRdb on the PCR reads, gives a single entry per CDR3 protein. The sample has roughly 310,000 distinct CDR3 sequences; roughly 25% are singletons. Here the sequenced sample was PBMCs, mostly from graft donor cells, taken 180 days after TCRalphabeta/CD19-depleted stem cell transplant. Source of these receptors: a male patient younger than 18 who had a stem cell transplant for acute lymphoblastic leukemia, so the T cells may come from the graft donor. CDR3s include the opening cysteine and the closing phenylalanine or tryptophan. The D gene is left open where the match is weak. For some rows the clone size is stated as once, few or many, or as a class when expanded; others skip it.

cdr3_nt: TGTGCCAGTAGTCCAATGGAGTTGGGCAAAAACATTCAGTACTTC
cdr3_aa: CASSPMELGKNIQYF
d_call: NA
v_call: TRBV19
cdr3_length: 15
j_call: TRBJ2-4
clone_size: NA

cdr3_nt: TGCGCCAGCAGACAGGGGTTTCAGCGGGAGGACCAAGAGACCCAGTACTTC
cdr3_aa: CASRQGFQREDQETQYF
d_call: TRBD2
v_call: TRBV5-1
cdr3_length: 17
j_call: TRBJ2-5
clone_size: NA

cdr3_nt: TGTGCCATCAGTGAAATACTAGCGGCTTACGAGCAGTACTTC
cdr3_aa: CAISEILAAYEQYF
d_call: TRBD2
v_call: TRBV10-3
cdr3_length: 14
j_call: TRBJ2-7
clone_size: few

cdr3_nt: TGTGCCACCAGTGATCTCGCCGGACTGCCCTCTGGGGCCAACGTCCTGACTTTC
cdr3_aa: CATSDLAGLPSGANVLTF
d_call: NA
v_call: TRBV24-1
cdr3_length: 18
j_call: TRBJ2-6
clone_size: NA

cdr3_nt: TGTGCCAGCAGCTTGGTAGGAGCTATCCTGAGCTCCTACAATGAGCAGTTCTTC
cdr3_aa: CASSLVGAILSSYNEQFF
d_call: NA
v_call: TRBV5-6
cdr3_length: 18
j_call: TRBJ2-1
clone_size: NA

cdr3_nt: TGTGCCATTGGACTAGCGGGAGGGAATGAGCAGTTCTTC
cdr3_aa: CAIGLAGGNEQFF
d_call: TRBD2
v_call: TRBV10-3
cdr3_length: 13
j_call: TRBJ2-1
clone_size: NA

cdr3_nt: TGCAGTGCTAGACCCTTGGGGGGTCCGGGCGAGCAGTACTTC
cdr3_aa: CSARPLGGPGEQYF
d_call: NA
v_call: TRBV20-1
cdr3_length: 14
j_call: TRBJ2-7
clone_size: few

cdr3_nt: TGCAGCTCTAGACAGGCGGCCCGCACAGATACGCAGTATTTT
cdr3_aa: CSSRQAARTDTQYF
d_call: NA
v_call: TRBV29-1
cdr3_length: 14
j_call: TRBJ2-3
clone_size: many

cdr3_nt: TGTGCCAGCAGCTTTTTGGGGCATGAAAAACTGTTTTTT
cdr3_aa: CASSFLGHEKLFF
d_call: NA
v_call: TRBV11-2
cdr3_length: 13
j_call: TRBJ1-4
clone_size: NA

cdr3_nt: TGCGCCAGCAGCTATTCGAGAGGCCTCGACTACGAGCAGTACTTC
cdr3_aa: CASSYSRGLDYEQYF
d_call: NA
v_call: TRBV5-1
cdr3_length: 15
j_call: TRBJ2-7
clone_size: few

cdr3_nt: TGCGCCAGCAGCCAAGGAGGATCGGGGGCCCTCGATGAGCAGTTCTTC
cdr3_aa: CASSQGGSGALDEQFF
d_call: NA
v_call: TRBV4-1
cdr3_length: 16
j_call: TRBJ2-1
clone_size: NA

cdr3_nt: TGTGCCAGTAGTGAGGCAGGGGGCATCCACGAGCAGTACTTC
cdr3_aa: CASSEAGGIHEQYF
d_call: TRBD1
v_call: TRBV19
cdr3_length: 14
j_call: TRBJ2-7
clone_size: NA

cdr3_nt: TGCGCCAGCAGCTGGACTAGCGGGGGGAGGTACAATGAGCAGTTCTTC
cdr3_aa: CASSWTSGGRYNEQFF
d_call: TRBD2
v_call: TRBV5-1
cdr3_length: 16
j_call: TRBJ2-1
clone_size: NA

cdr3_nt: TGCAGTGCTAGAGATGGAGGTACTAGAGGAAAGAAGACCCAGTACTTC
cdr3_aa: CSARDGGTRGKKTQYF
d_call: NA
v_call: TRBV20-1
cdr3_length: 16
j_call: TRBJ2-5
clone_size: few

cdr3_nt: TGTGCCAGCAGTGCAGGGGGCATTCGGATGGGCTACACCTTC
cdr3_aa: CASSAGGIRMGYTF
d_call: TRBD1
v_call: TRBV25-1
cdr3_length: 14
j_call: TRBJ1-2
clone_size: NA

cdr3_nt: TGTGCCAGCAGCTTACAGGGGGCGATTAATTCACCCCTCCACTTT
cdr3_aa: CASSLQGAINSPLHF
d_call: TRBD1
v_call: TRBV11-2
cdr3_length: 15
j_call: TRBJ1-6
clone_size: many

cdr3_nt: TGCGCCAGCAGCTTACAAAGCGGCCTTGTAGCCAAAAACATTCAGTACTTC
cdr3_aa: CASSLQSGLVAKNIQYF
d_call: NA
v_call: TRBV5-1
cdr3_length: 17
j_call: TRBJ2-4
clone_size: few

cdr3_nt: TGTGCCACCTTCCTTCCTGGGCCCGGGGAGCTGTTTTTT
cdr3_aa: CATFLPGPGELFF
d_call: NA
v_call: TRBV6-1
cdr3_length: 13
j_call: TRBJ2-2
clone_size: few

cdr3_nt: TGCGCCAGCAGAGAGGTAGGGCCTGGAAACACCATATATTTT
cdr3_aa: CASREVGPGNTIYF
d_call: NA
v_call: TRBV5-1
cdr3_length: 14
j_call: TRBJ1-3
clone_size: few

cdr3_nt: TGCGCCAGCACGGGACAGGCTTCAACCGGGGAGCTGTTTTTT
cdr3_aa: CASTGQASTGELFF
d_call: TRBD1
v_call: TRBV5-1
cdr3_length: 14
j_call: TRBJ2-2
clone_size: few

cdr3_nt: TGTGCCAGCAGCCATTGGGTGGCTAGCGGGAGTTCGGGTAGATGGGAGGGCTCCTACAATGAGCAGTTCTTC
cdr3_aa: CASSHWVASGSSGRWEGSYNEQFF
d_call: TRBD2
v_call: TRBV14
cdr3_length: 24
j_call: TRBJ2-1
clone_size: NA

cdr3_nt: TGTGCCAGCAGCGTAGGGAACTACCGCACAGATACGCAGTATTTT
cdr3_aa: CASSVGNYRTDTQYF
d_call: NA
v_call: TRBV9
cdr3_length: 15
j_call: TRBJ2-3
clone_size: few

cdr3_nt: TGCGCCAGCAGCTCGAGGCCCACAGAGACCCAGTACTTC
cdr3_aa: CASSSRPTETQYF
d_call: NA
v_call: TRBV5-1
cdr3_length: 13
j_call: TRBJ2-5
clone_size: NA

cdr3_nt: TGTGCCAGCAGGCCGACATTGGGGCTGGCCTACGAGCAGTACTTC
cdr3_aa: CASRPTLGLAYEQYF
d_call: NA
v_call: TRBV6-1
cdr3_length: 15
j_call: TRBJ2-7
clone_size: few

cdr3_nt: TGTGCCAGCAGCTTGGACAGGGCAGTCTACGAGCAGTACTTC
cdr3_aa: CASSLDRAVYEQYF
d_call: TRBD1
v_call: TRBV7-9
cdr3_length: 14
j_call: TRBJ2-7
clone_size: NA